This T cell receptor beta chain came from a study of blood T cell repertoires in COVID-19. Looking at the study overall: T cells, B-cell-depleted T cells, or PBMCs supplied cDNA or gDNA.

Profiled with immunoSEQ multiplex PCR; TCRdb holds only in-frame clones, not every one. The sample shows 380,000 or so clones, 80% to 90% of them seen only once. Germline V gives CDR1 MDHEN, CDR2 SYDVKM. The CDR3 covers 18 residues. V gave up 2 bases and J gave up 4 bases, with 23 bases separating them. Material: peripheral blood. This TCR was recovered from a man between 35 and 55 years old with acute or convalescent COVID-19. The J gene is TRBJ1-2, the V gene TRBV28; maybe TRBD1 (5 bases). Written as DNA, the CDR3 is TGTGCCAGCAGTTTAAAATTGTACAGGTTTCTAATACTCTATGGCTACACCTTC. Its protein is CASSLKLYRFLILYGYTF.